This T cell receptor beta chain is from a study of vaccination and CD4 T cells after COVID-19. Findings and caveats of the study: Convalescent patients showed a median 86.3% of reactive clones that were seen only post-vaccination. For SARS-CoV-2-reactive clonotypes, the median went from about 20 to 38, a nonsignificant increase. Spike mono-reactivity applied to 304 of 307 vaccine-specific clones detected in convalescent patients.

The CDR3 runs to 14 residues. Trimming shortened V by 3 bases and J by 5 bases, and 11 bases separated the two germline ends. This clonotype was detected only a few times. Its matching antigen is unknown. Scientists ran DNA taken from cultured CD4+ T cells through the Oncomine TCR Beta short-read assay for sequencing. TCRdb independently ran MiXCR on the PCR reads; one entry per CDR3 protein. Of about 15,000 distinct CDR3 sequences detected, around 70% appear once; the ten largest clones hold roughly 5.1%. Regarding treatment: approximately nine-day PBMC culture with coronavirus spike peptide pools or control peptides (ViraFEST assay).

The sequenced sample was CD4+ T cells from blood, cultured in vitro. The rearrangement links TRBV12-3 or TRBV12-4 to TRBJ2-1, with TRBD1 as a possible D gene (6 bases). The TCR originated in a human donor who had recovered from COVID-19. The CDR3 sequence: CASSFSRGNNEQFF. The CDR3 DNA follows: TGTGCCAGCAGTTTCAGCAGGGGCAACAATGAGCAGTTCTTC.